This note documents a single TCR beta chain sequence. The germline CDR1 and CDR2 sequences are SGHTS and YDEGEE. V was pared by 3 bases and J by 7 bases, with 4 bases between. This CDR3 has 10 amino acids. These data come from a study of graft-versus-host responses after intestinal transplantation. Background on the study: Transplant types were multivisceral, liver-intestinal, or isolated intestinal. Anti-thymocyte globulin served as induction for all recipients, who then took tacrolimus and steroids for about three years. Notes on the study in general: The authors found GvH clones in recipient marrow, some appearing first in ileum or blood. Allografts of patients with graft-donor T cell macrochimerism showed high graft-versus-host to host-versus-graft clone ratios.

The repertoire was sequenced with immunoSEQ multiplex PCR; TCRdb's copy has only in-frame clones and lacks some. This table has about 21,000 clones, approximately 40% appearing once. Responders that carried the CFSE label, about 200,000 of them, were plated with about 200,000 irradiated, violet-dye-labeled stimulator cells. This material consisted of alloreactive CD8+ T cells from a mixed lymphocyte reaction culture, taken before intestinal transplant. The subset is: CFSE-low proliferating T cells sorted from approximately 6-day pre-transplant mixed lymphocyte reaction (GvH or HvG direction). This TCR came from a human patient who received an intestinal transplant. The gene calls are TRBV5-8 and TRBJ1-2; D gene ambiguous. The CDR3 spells CASSSSGYTF. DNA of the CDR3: TGTGCCAGCAGCTCATCTGGCTACACCTTC.